The 17 T cell receptor beta chains below were found in one sample sequenced in a study of blood T cell repertoires in COVID-19. Only in-frame clones appear in the TCRdb table, and some are missing; sequencing was by immunoSEQ multiplex PCR. This sample yields 5,000 to 6,000 clones, of which around 85% are seen a single time; over 15% belongs to the top ten. Sequenced material: peripheral blood. The receptors derive from a human donor in a cohort sampled during active COVID-19.

The chain is built from TRBV18 and TRBJ2-3; TRBD2 is a possible D gene (7 bases). This CDR3 has 16 residues. Trimming left V 6 bases short and J 6 bases short, with 22 bases between. Per the germline V gene, CDR1 is KGHSH and CDR2 is LQKENI. In nucleotides, the CDR3 is TGTGCCAGCTCCACGGGGGCTAGCGGCACGTCGGATACGCAGTATTTT. It is translated as CASSTGASGTSDTQYF.

The V gene is TRBV5-5, the J gene TRBJ2-3; tentative D call: TRBD2 (7 bases). Trimming took off 7 bases at V and 3 bases at J, with 12 bases between the two ends. The CDR3 loop spans 13 amino acids. CDR1 is SGHKS and CDR2 is YYEKEE in the germline V gene (reference sequence). CDR3 nucleotides: TGTGCCAGCGGGGGGGCTCTGACAGATACGCAGTATTTT. This gives the protein CASGGALTDTQYF.

The genes are TRBV5-5 and TRBJ2-1, with TRBD2 matching 7 bases. V lost 2 bases, J lost 5 bases, and 10 bases stayed unmatched. In germline, CDR1 is SGHKS, CDR2 YYEKEE (reference sequence). The CDR3 totals 16 residues. Here the CDR3 reads CASSLGDRGTNNEQFF. The CDR3 nucleotides read TGTGCCAGCAGCTTAGGGGATCGGGGGACTAACAATGAGCAGTTCTTC.

V and J are TRBV7-2 and TRBJ2-2; TRBD2 matches at 7 bases. After removal of 1 base from V and 2 bases from J, the junction contained 4 bases not matched to a gene. The CDR3 contains 16 residues. The germline V gene encodes CDR1 SGHTA and CDR2 FQGNSA. DNA for the CDR3: TGTGCCAGCAGCTTAGTTCCAGCGGGAAACACCGGGGAGCTGTTTTTT. It specifies CASSLVPAGNTGELFF.

The chain uses TRBV23-1 and TRBJ1-2, with D tentatively TRBD1 (6 bases). TRBV23-1 is assigned to the ORF class and has an uncertain function. The V end lost 0 bases, the J end lost 13 bases, and 21 bases lay between the germline ends. This CDR3 contains 15 residues. CDR3 region: CASSQSGQGPESFTF. The CDR3 region has the DNA TGCGCCAGCAGTCAATCGGGTCAGGGGCCCGAATCGTTCACCTTC.

The chain recombines TRBV19 with TRBJ2-7; 7 nucleotides align to TRBD1. This CDR3 is 13 amino acids long. Germline CDR1 reads LNHDA; CDR2 reads SQIVND (reference sequence). The trim removed 5 bases at V and 2 bases at J, leaving 3 bases unmatched. The CDR3 DNA reads as TGTGCCAGTAGTTACAGGGGTACCTACGAGCAGTACTTC. Translated: CASSYRGTYEQYF.

The CDR3 spells CASSRTGGGYEQYF. The CDR3, as DNA: TGTGCCAGCAGCCGGACAGGGGGCGGGTACGAGCAGTACTTC. The chain has TRBV6-5 and TRBJ2-7; 11 bases line up with TRBD1. The CDR3 runs to 14 residues. From germline, CDR1 is MNHEY and CDR2 SVGAGI. The ends lost 6 bases at V and 4 bases at J; junction bases unmatched: 5.

This rearrangement joins TRBV19 to TRBJ2-3, with 15 bases matching TRBD2. The CDR3 length is 20 residues. With 5 bases clipped from V and 5 bases from J, the junction kept 17 bases outside the gene matches. Germline V gene data show CDR1 as LNHDA and CDR2 as SQIVND (reference sequence). The CDR3 protein is CASSDRWTSGGAGARDTQYF. The CDR3 DNA is TGTGCCAGTAGTGACCGATGGACTAGCGGGGGGGCCGGGGCTAGAGATACGCAGTATTTT. Complete variable domain (other parts from reference TRBV19 and TRBJ2-3): DGGITQSPKYLFRKEGQNVTLSCEQNLNHDAMYWYRQDPGQGLRLIYYSQIVNDFQKGDIAEGYSVSREKKESFPLTVTSAQKNPTAFYLCASSDRWTSGGAGARDTQYFGPGTRLTVL.

The chain employs TRBV7-3 and TRBJ2-5; the D gene is possibly TRBD2 (5 bases). The CDR3 sequence is 15 residues long. Germline assignment: CDR1 SGHTA and CDR2 FQGTGA. V was clipped by 5 bases and J by 4 bases, with 17 bases between them. CDR3 coding DNA: TGTGCCAGCAGCAAGGGAGACCTCCTTGGAGAGACCCAGTACTTC. The encoded protein is CASSKGDLLGETQYF.

The V gene is TRBV9, the J gene TRBJ2-2; TRBD1 matches 7 bases. With V trimmed by 3 bases and J by 6 bases, 8 bases remained unmatched. The CDR3 loop spans 15 amino acids. Looked up from germline, CDR1 is SGDLS and CDR2 is YYNGEE. The DNA for the CDR3 is TGTGCCAGCAGCGACCACTTGACAGGGCCCGGGGAGCTGTTTTTT. Encoded protein: CASSDHLTGPGELFF. The whole variable domain, filled in from reference TRBV9 and TRBJ2-2, reads DSGVTQTPKHLITATGQRVTLRCSPRSGDLSVYWYQQSLDQGLQFLIQYYNGEERAKGNILERFSAQQFPDLHSELNLSSLELGDSALYFCASSDHLTGPGELFFGEGSRLTVL.

The gene calls are TRBV28 and TRBJ1-5; D may be TRBD1 (6 bases). The germline gives CDR1 MDHEN, CDR2 SYDVKM. The CDR3 is 16 residues long. Trimming pared 8 bases from V and 7 bases from J, leaving 24 bases between. CDR3 sequence (DNA): TGTGCCAGCGCTGAACTGGACAGAGGTTTGAGGCAGCCCCAGCATTTT. Translating it yields CASAELDRGLRQPQHF.

V gene TRBV2 combines with J gene TRBJ2-2; TRBD1 matches at 7 bases. This CDR3 is 15 amino acids long. Germline CDR1 SNHLY, CDR2 FYNNEI. The trim removed 6 bases at V and 0 bases at J, leaving 4 bases unmatched. The CDR3 loop is CASSRDSANTGELFF. CDR3 DNA: TGTGCCAGCAGCAGGGACAGTGCGAACACCGGGGAGCTGTTTTTT.

V gene TRBV3-1 (or the pseudogene TRBV3-2) combines with J gene TRBJ2-3, with a weak D call TRBD2 (5 bases). The length of the CDR3 is 14 residues. The germline V gene has CDR1 LGHDT and CDR2 YNNKEL (reference sequence). V gave up 1 base and J gave up 6 bases, with 11 bases separating them. CDR3 sequence reads: CASSQVLASDTQYF. Here the CDR3 DNA reads TGTGCCAGCAGCCAAGTTTTAGCGTCCGATACGCAGTATTTT.

This chain links TRBV9 with TRBJ2-1; possible D gene TRBD1, 8 bases. CDR1 is SGDLS, CDR2 YYNGEE, per germline. V lost 2 bases to trimming and J lost 8 bases, with 17 bases between them. The CDR3 runs 15 residues. The CDR3 DNA follows: TGTGCCAGCAGCGTTTTCGGAACAGGGGGGGATGAGCAGTTCTTC. As protein: CASSVFGTGGDEQFF.

This clone is labeled as hyperexpanded. The V call is TRBV6-5, the J call TRBJ1-1; the match to TRBD1 covers 8 bases. The CDR3 consists of 14 residues. CDR1 MNHEY and CDR2 SVGAGI come from the germline V gene. Trimming cost V 2 bases and J 8 bases; bases outside gene matches: 7. CDR3 bases: TGTGCCAGCAGTTACCTTGACAGGGGCCAGGAAGCTTTCTTT. This codes for CASSYLDRGQEAFF.

This clone came up a few times. The genes are TRBV27 and TRBJ2-7, with TRBD1 matching 7 bases. V lost 3 bases, J lost 2 bases, and 4 bases stayed unmatched. Germline V gene sequence: CDR1 MNHEY, CDR2 SMNVEV (reference sequence). The CDR3 spans 14 residues. CDR3 DNA: TGTGCCAGCAGTTTCATAGGGGGCGCCTACGAGCAGTACTTC. It translates to CASSFIGGAYEQYF.

The J gene is TRBJ2-6, the V gene TRBV5-1; 9 bases map to TRBD1. Germline V gives CDR1 SGHRS, CDR2 YFSETQ. Losses at the gene ends were 0 bases for V and 3 bases for J; bases not matched to a gene: 4. The CDR3 totals 17 residues. The CDR3 DNA reads TGCGCCAGCAGCTTGGTACAGGGGGCTGGTGGGGCCAACGTCCTGACTTTC. Its protein is CASSLVQGAGGANVLTF.